Following are 6 T cell receptor beta chains from one sample sequenced in a study of blood T cells in healthy people across ages. Primers used in a second PCR of about 6 to 11 cycles were a sample-barcoded 5' primer and a J-beta primer mix. TCRdb itself ran the 5' RACE reads through MiXCR, one entry per CDR3 protein. The sample shows some 1.4 million distinct CDR3 sequences, roughly 40% of them seen only once. Sequencing used blood. These receptors all stem from a woman younger than 35 in good health.

As for this clonotype: One end of the junction fails to match germline, which may point to a read error. This chain uses TRBV7-9 with TRBJ2-1; D is ambiguous. CDR1 and CDR2 from the germline V gene are SEHNR and FQNEAQ (reference sequence). The CDR3 runs to 10 residues. The CDR3 DNA reads as TGTGTCAGCAGCTTTCCAGAGCAGTTCTTC. It specifies CVSSFPEQFF.

The chain combines TRBV29-1 with TRBJ2-4; 7 positions match TRBD1. The J call may be wrong; the DNA end is better matched by TRBJ2-7. Per germline, CDR1 SQVTM and CDR2 ANQGSEA. The CDR3 totals 13 residues. The CDR3 sequence: CGARQGSAGEQYF. The CDR3 DNA reads as TGCGGCGCCCGACAGGGTAGCGCTGGCGAGCAGTACTTC.

This clonotype was detected only a few times. The V gene is TRBV27, the J gene TRBJ2-7; 10 bases line up with TRBD2. Germline loops: CDR1 MNHEY, CDR2 SMNVEV (reference sequence). This CDR3 region has 14 residues. Trimming took 10 bases from V and 1 from J; bases not matched to a gene: 7. The CDR3 DNA follows: TGTGCCACCTTACGGACTAGCGGATCCTACGAGCAGTACTTC. This encodes CATLRTSGSYEQYF.

The chain links TRBV20-1 to TRBJ1-2; 8 bases are shared with TRBD1. This CDR3 spans 14 amino acids. V shed 5 bases and J 2 bases; nucleotides not matched to a gene: 7. CDR1 and CDR2 (germline): DFQATT, SNEGSKA (reference sequence). CDR3 loop: CSASDREKNYGYTF. In DNA, the CDR3 is TGCAGTGCTTCGGACAGGGAGAAGAACTATGGCTACACCTTC.

The J gene is TRBJ2-5, the V gene TRBV14; D gene uncertain. Trimming cost V 2 bases and J 2 bases, with 6 bases left between them. Per germline, CDR1 SGHDN and CDR2 FVKESK. This CDR3 has 13 amino acids. This chain's CDR3 is CASSQLIQETQYF. Written as DNA, the CDR3 is TGTGCCAGCAGCCAACTGATACAAGAGACCCAGTACTTC.

The genes are TRBV2 and TRBJ2-1; 13 positions agree with TRBD2. This CDR3 has 17 residues. The V gene end was trimmed by 1 base and the J gene end by 9 bases; junction bases not matched to a gene: 9. The germline V gene encodes CDR1 SNHLY and CDR2 FYNNEI. The CDR3: CASSEELGLAGPTEQFF. CDR3 coding DNA: TGTGCCAGCAGTGAAGAACTGGGACTAGCGGGGCCTACTGAGCAGTTCTTC.